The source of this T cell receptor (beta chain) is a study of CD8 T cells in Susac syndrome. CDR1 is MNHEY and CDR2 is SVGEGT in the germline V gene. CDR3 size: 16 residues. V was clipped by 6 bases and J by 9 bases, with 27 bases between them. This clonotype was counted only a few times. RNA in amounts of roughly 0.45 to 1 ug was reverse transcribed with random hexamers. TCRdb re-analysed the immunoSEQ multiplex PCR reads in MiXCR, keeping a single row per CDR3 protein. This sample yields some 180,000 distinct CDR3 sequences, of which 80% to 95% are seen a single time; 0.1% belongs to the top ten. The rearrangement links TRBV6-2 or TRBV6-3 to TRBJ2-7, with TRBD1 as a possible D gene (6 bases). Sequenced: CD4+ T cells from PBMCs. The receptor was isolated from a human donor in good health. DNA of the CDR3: TGTGCCAGCAGCGCGAGTGGATCAGGGGCCTTTACGGGGCAGTACTTC. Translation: CASSASGSGAFTGQYF.